This is a list of T cell receptor beta chains from one sample in a study of control samples from healthy donors and cancer patients. Using immunoSEQ multiplex PCR, the repertoire was profiled, and TCRdb retains in-frame clones only, with some absent. The sample shows almost 90,000 clones, 85% to 90% of them seen only once. The sample consisted of blood. The receptors derive from a woman between 40 and 55 years old in good health. Both conserved end residues are part of each CDR3. D genes are given only for firm matches. A row's size may be missing; if present it is once, few, many or a size class.

>.|TRBV6-6|.
CASSLQSRDGYTF
>.|TRBV7-9|TRBD1
CASSPGQGYGYTF
>.|TRBV13|.
CASSLLQGGRPDTQYF
>.|TRBV6-1|TRBD2
CASREAWGGGEQYF
>.|TRBV3-1/TRBV3-2|.
CASSRGGWNYGYTF
>few|TRBV3-1/TRBV3-2|TRBD2
CASSQEPSGGGSDTQYF
>.|TRBV29-1|TRBD1
CSYRGLPSYEQYF
>.|TRBV19|TRBD2
CASSLNSGGAADTQYF
>.|TRBV7-9|TRBD1
CASSPQGANTGELFF
>.|TRBV4-1|.
CASSAPTGGTEAFF
>few|TRBV2|TRBD1
CASITGGYSPLHF
>.|TRBV5-4|TRBD2
CASSFGTSGGTDTQYF
>.|TRBV19|TRBD2
CASSGLAGVNEQFF
>.|TRBV7-8|.
CASSPPPRGTNTEAFF
>.|TRBV5-5|.
CASSLLQDSRGAFF
>.|TRBV3-1/TRBV3-2|TRBD2
CASSPPSGFNEQFF
>.|TRBV5-8|TRBD1
CASSRQGTGELFF
>.|TRBV25-1|.
CASSKDTDYGYTF
>once|TRBV9|TRBD1
CASSSGTGFYSPLHF
>.|TRBV5-6|.
CASSSTETYNSPLHF
>once|TRBV7-9|.
CASSLDVLGYGYTF
>.|TRBV18|.
CASSPRGSQNTGELFF
>.|TRBV9|TRBD2
CASSVSGGGRNTQYF
>.|TRBV24-1|.
CATSDGPDEQYF
>few|TRBV29-1|.
CSVYGVTYEQYF
>once|TRBV7-3|.
CASSLIKNTEAFF
>.|TRBV7-9|TRBD1
CASSLRRGLNTEAFF
>.|TRBV7-9|TRBD1
CASSVVTWDRTETQYF
>.|TRBV5-6|TRBD1
CASSPGQYRGEAFF
>.|TRBV25-1|.
CASSDGGLAGTEAFF
>.|TRBV5-1|.
CASSLSGNQPQHF
>.|TRBV7-8|TRBD2
CASSFPGTSGGEQFF
>.|TRBV5-1|.
CASSLVGGYYNSPLHF
>.|TRBV30|.
CAWSGGGAFAIQYF
>.|TRBV6-2/TRBV6-3|TRBD2
CASSYRLAGAEQYF
>.|TRBV19|TRBD2
CASSRRPAGDYNEQFF
>.|TRBV4-3|.
CASSQKITRAETYNEQFF
>medium-sized|TRBV19|.
CASTSDKINQPQHF
>.|TRBV18|.
CASSPRFQDTSTQPQHF
>once|TRBV6-1|TRBD1
CASSERDRSAYSNQPQHF
>.|TRBV7-9|.
CASSGETLSSYNEQFF
>once|TRBV9|TRBD1
CASSERTGERVYGYTF
>.|TRBV24-1|.
CATRGQMNTGELFF